The entry below describes one T cell receptor (beta chain). The antigen it binds to is not known. Base qualities are not at hand, and no much larger clone is one base apart. This record comes from a study of regulatory T cells in long-lasting Graves disease (dated by TCRdb to the early 2020s). Concerning the study at large: Newly diagnosed Graves' disease patients had taken antithyroid drugs for less than 3 months. Persistent Graves' disease patients were compared with newly diagnosed Graves' disease patients by peripheral blood TCR sequencing and RNA sequencing. The study was registered as a clinical trial and conducted in China. A total of some 35 samples underwent TCR sequencing: about 13 from persistent and approximately 20 from newly diagnosed Graves' disease patients.

Overall results and qualifications from the work: Sequencing and analysis were limited to the TCR beta chain. The authors noted that the small sample size was a limitation that may lower accuracy. TRBV28, TRBJ1-2 and TRBJ2-5 were preferentially used in persistent disease, while TRBV20-1 and TRBJ2-1 were favored in newly diagnosed disease. A larger number of public clonotypes was shared among persistent patients (around 3,000) than among newly diagnosed patients (around 970). Because the primary lesion, thyroid tissue, could not be accessed, the study looked at peripheral blood alone. Compared with newly diagnosed patients, patients with persistent Graves' disease had lower TCR Shannon entropy and fewer highly expanded clones, which suggests clonal expansion.

The library relied on multiplex PCR. Sequencing took place on an Illumina HiSeq 4000. CDR3 regions were amplified by Arm-PCR with iRepertoire HTBI primers to construct TCR beta libraries. Gel purification was performed on PCR products prior to sequencing. Processing in the source paper ran as follows. A total of roughly 67 TRBV and 14 TRBJ segments were identified across samples and were used for gene usage analysis of CDR3 amino acid clonotypes. Filtered high-quality paired reads were merged into contigs using COPE and FqMerger. BLAST was used to align contigs to the IMGT TRBV, TRBD and TRBJ reference genes, and CDR3 was defined following IMGT. Highly expanded clones were defined as clonotypes with a frequency above 0.1%. Shannon entropy was used to measure repertoire diversity, and the Gini coefficient was used to measure V-J evenness. Clonotypes shared by more than one individual were considered public. TCRdb ran its own pipeline on the public reads, namely fastp trimming at Q25 and MiXCR clone calling, and kept in-frame beta chains. Each record represents a unique CDR3 protein, reported with the most common genes and DNA among its rows. These V and J calls derive from TCRdb rather than the authors' analysis. Counted in this sample were a few hundred thousand distinct CDR3 sequences; roughly 15% of them appeared once. Around a sixth of the sample lies in the top ten.

The time point tag for this specimen amounts to: newly diagnosed GD, antithyroid drugs for less than 3 months. For both TCR sequencing and RNA sequencing, RNA was extracted from PBMCs in TRIzol. The diagnosis of Graves' disease was made according to American Thyroid Association guidelines. The patients came from an endocrinology department in Xi'an, China. Each patient gave roughly 8.4 milliliters of peripheral blood, collected in an EDTA anticoagulant tube. Ficoll Paque Plus density gradient separation was used to isolate PBMCs, and no additional T cell sorting was done. RNA quality was checked with an Agilent 2100 Bioanalyzer and agarose gel, and concentration with a NanoDrop 2000. CDR1 and CDR2, looked up from the germline V gene, are SGDLS and YYNGEE. There are 16 amino acids in the CDR3, from cysteine to phenylalanine inclusive. The read is trimmed to its CDR3 DNA, 48 bases read in frame from base 1. Trimming accounts for 3 bases at V and 2 bases at J, while the number of junction bases matched to no gene is 9.

The sample also formed part of further work on T cells in Graves' hyperthyroidism and ophthalmopathy. In that second paper, the authors write: Stable Graves' hyperthyroidism was defined as no progression to ophthalmopathy during 18 months of follow-up. Hyperthyroidism patients were newly diagnosed, with disease duration under 2 months, and aged 18 to 65 years. Any patient with an uncontrolled infection, another autoimmune disease, pregnancy or lactation was excluded. Diagnoses were established on the basis of clinical symptoms, serum thyroxine and TRAb, thyroid ultrasound, and orbital computed tomography. A first-round RT-PCR of the TCR CDR3 used the HTBI primer set with the Qiagen OneStep RT-PCR kit. Most expanded thyroid clonotypes (frequency above 0.001) were also detected in blood, a finding suggesting that blood repertoires may reflect thyroid immune responses. In cross-validation, a model built on a 13 V-J signature told ophthalmopathy apart from stable hyperthyroidism with roughly 87% sensitivity and around 81% specificity, and in testing the same model reached 80%/75%. During validation, the model predicted progression to ophthalmopathy a median of about 6.5 months ahead of onset, with almost 71% sensitivity and less than 85% specificity. To identify distinguishing TCR V-J signatures, a discovery cohort of 100 patients was used, comprising 40 to 45 with Graves' ophthalmopathy and some 60 with stable Graves' hyperthyroidism. Prospective prediction of ophthalmopathy was tested in an independent validation cohort of 18 to 20 hyperthyroidism patients and 17 patients who later progressed to ophthalmopathy. The 95 to 100 discovery patients were randomly divided into training and test sets at a 7:3 ratio. In addition, the study compared T-cell repertoires in thyroid tissue and in blood from roughly six Graves' hyperthyroidism patients. Once sampling was done, hyperthyroidism patients were given methimazole at a starting dose of 30 mg daily, whereas ophthalmopathy patients were given high-dose intravenous methylprednisolone. The libraries were constructed in a second round of multiplex PCR and then size-selected and purified. Sequencing of the libraries was done on an Illumina HiSeq2000 using paired-end 100 bp reads. SOAPnuke was used to process the raw data, throwing out any read that contained adapters or uncalled bases, had a mean Phred below 15, or lacked an exact constant-primer or identifier match. High-quality paired reads were merged using COPE v1.2.5, and each unique nucleotide sequence was defined as a clonotype. MiTCR v1.1 was used to align clonotypes to the IMGT TRBV, TRBD and TRBJ reference segments. The analysis was restricted to V-J combinations with a frequency above 0.0001, which together covered 99% to 99.2% of the repertoires. The TCS score was defined as the ratio of F50 (clonal expansion) to E x V (chaos), calculated using BLOSUM62-based TCRdist between CDR3 peptides within each V-J. Welch's t-statistics and random forest reduced 500 to 550 V-J features to 10 to 15, which were used in a naive Bayes classifier (R e1071). Sample size was not statistically predetermined, and investigators were not blinded to group allocation. The paper describes TCR Vbeta CDR3 sequencing of about 140 peripheral blood samples, made up of 43 ophthalmopathy patients, around 73 hyperthyroidism patients and around 17 progressor patients.

The V gene is TRBV9 and the J gene is TRBJ2-7, and TRBD1 aligns with 9 junction nucleotides. The material was peripheral blood mononuclear cells (PBMCs), obtained at new diagnosis, from a patient treated with antithyroid drugs. The clonotype was recovered from a woman in her 50s with Graves disease. Donor details come from another sample of the same person, matched by shared clones. The DNA is TGTGCCAGCAGCGCCGGGGAGTGGGACAGGGCCTACGAGCAGTACTTC. Its translation reads: CASSAGEWDRAYEQYF. Reference TRBV9 and TRBJ2-7 proteins supply the regions before and after the CDR3; the full variable domain is: DSGVTQTPKHLITATGQRVTLRCSPRSGDLSVYWYQQSLDQGLQFLIQYYNGEERAKGNILERFSAQQFPDLHSELNLSSLELGDSALYFCASSAGEWDRAYEQYFGPGTRLTVT.